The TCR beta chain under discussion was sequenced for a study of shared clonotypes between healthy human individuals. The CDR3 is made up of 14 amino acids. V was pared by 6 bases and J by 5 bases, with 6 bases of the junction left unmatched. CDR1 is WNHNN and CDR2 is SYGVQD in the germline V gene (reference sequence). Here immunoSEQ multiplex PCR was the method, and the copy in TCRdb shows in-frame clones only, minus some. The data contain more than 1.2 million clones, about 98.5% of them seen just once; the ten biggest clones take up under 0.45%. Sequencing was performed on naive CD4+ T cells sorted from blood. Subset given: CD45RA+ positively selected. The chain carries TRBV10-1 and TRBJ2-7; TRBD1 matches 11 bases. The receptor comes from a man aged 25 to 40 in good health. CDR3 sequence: CASRSGTGGNEQYF. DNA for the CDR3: TGCGCCAGCAGATCCGGGACAGGGGGTAACGAGCAGTACTTC.